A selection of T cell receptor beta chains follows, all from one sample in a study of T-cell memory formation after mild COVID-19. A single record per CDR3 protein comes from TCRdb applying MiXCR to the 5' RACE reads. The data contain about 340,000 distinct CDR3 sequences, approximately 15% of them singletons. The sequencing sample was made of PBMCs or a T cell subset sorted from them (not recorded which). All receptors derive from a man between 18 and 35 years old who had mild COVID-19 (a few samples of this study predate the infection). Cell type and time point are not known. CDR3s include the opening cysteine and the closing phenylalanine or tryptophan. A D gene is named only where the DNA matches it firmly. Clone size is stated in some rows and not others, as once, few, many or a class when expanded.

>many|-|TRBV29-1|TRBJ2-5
TGCAGCGTTGAAGAAGCGGGACAACAAGAGACCCAGTACTTC
CSVEEAGQQETQYF
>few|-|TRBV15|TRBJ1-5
TGTGCCACCAGCCCCATCGGGACCGCGAATCAGCCCCAGCATTTT
CATSPIGTANQPQHF
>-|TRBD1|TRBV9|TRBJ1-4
TGTGCCAGCAGCCCGTCCCCAGGGGGATTGGGTGAAAAACTGTTTTTT
CASSPSPGGLGEKLFF
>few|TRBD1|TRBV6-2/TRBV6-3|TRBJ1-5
TGTGCCAGCAGTGCCTCAGACAGGGGGGGCAATCAGCCCCAGCATTTT
CASSASDRGGNQPQHF
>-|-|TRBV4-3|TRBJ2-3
TGCGCCAGCAGCCATGGGGCAGGGGAGGTCGATACAGATACGCAGTATTTT
CASSHGAGEVDTDTQYF
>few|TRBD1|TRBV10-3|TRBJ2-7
TGTGCCATCAAGGAGGGACAGGGGGACTACGAGCAGTACTTC
CAIKEGQGDYEQYF
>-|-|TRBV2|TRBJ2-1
TGTGCCAGCGAACGAGAATCCTACAATGAGCAGTTCTTC
CASERESYNEQFF
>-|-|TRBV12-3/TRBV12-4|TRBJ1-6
TGTGCCAGCAGCGGACAGAATTCACCCATCCACTTT
CASSGQNSPIHF
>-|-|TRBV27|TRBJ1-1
TGTGCCAGCAGTTTATCGGCGGTGAACACTGAAGCTTTCTTT
CASSLSAVNTEAFF
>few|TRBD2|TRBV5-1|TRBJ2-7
TGCGCCAGCAGCCCGCGGGGAGGGAGGAACGAGCAGTACTTC
CASSPRGGRNEQYF
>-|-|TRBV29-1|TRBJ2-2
TGCAGCGCGTTAGTCAGGGGTCTGAACACCGGGGAGCTGTTTTTT
CSALVRGLNTGELFF
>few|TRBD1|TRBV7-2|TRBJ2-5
TGTGCCAGCAGCCCCTTGTGGGGACAGAAGGCAACCCAGTACTTC
CASSPLWGQKATQYF
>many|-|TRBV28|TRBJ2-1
TGTGCCAGCAGCAGAAGCTCCTACAATGAGCAGTTCTTC
CASSRSSYNEQFF
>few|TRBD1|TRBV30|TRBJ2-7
TGTGCCTGCAGGGACAGACTTTCCTACGAGCAGTACTTC
CACRDRLSYEQYF
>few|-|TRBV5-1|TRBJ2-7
TGCGCCAGCAGCCCCAGCGGGGGACAGGGAGGCGAGCAGTACTTC
CASSPSGGQGGEQYF
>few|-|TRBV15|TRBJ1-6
TGTGCCACCAGCAGAGAAAGGACTTCCCTCCACTTT
CATSRERTSLHF
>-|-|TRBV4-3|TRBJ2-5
TGCGCCAGCAGCCAAGATTTTCGGGAGAGAGGGCGGGAGACCCAGTACTTC
CASSQDFRERGRETQYF
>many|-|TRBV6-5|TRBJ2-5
TGTGCCAGCAGTTCCCAATGGTCTTCGGCGGAGACCCAGTACTTC
CASSSQWSSAETQYF
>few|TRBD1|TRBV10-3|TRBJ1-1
TGTGCCATCAGGACAGGGAGAGAGAACACTGAAGCTTTCTTT
CAIRTGRENTEAFF
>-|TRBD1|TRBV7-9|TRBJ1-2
TGTGCCAGCAGCGTGGGACCCCGGACAGGGAATGGCTACACCTTC
CASSVGPRTGNGYTF
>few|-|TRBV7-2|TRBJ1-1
TGTGCCAGCAGCCCAGGTGTTTGGAACACTGAAGCTTTCTTT
CASSPGVWNTEAFF
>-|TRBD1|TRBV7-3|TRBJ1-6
TGTGCCAGCGGTGAGGGGGCGGCTAATTCACCCCTCCACTTT
CASGEGAANSPLHF
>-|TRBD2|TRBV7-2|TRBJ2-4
TGTGCCAGCAGCCCCCGACTAGCGGGGGGAGGAAACATTCAGTACTTC
CASSPRLAGGGNIQYF
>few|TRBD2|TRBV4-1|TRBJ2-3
TGCGCCAGCAGCCGAACTCTAGCGGGGGCCACAGATACGCAGTATTTT
CASSRTLAGATDTQYF
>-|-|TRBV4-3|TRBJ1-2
TGCGCCAGCAGCAACGATATAGGGTACGGCTACACCTTC
CASSNDIGYGYTF
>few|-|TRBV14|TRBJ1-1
TGTGCCAGCAGCCAATACGAGGGCACTGAAGCTTTCTTT
CASSQYEGTEAFF
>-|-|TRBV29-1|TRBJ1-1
TGCAGCGCGGGTGGAGCATCGGGCACTGAAGCTTTCTTT
CSAGGASGTEAFF
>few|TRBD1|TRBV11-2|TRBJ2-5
TGTGCCAGCAACCGGGACAGCGGAGAGACCCAGTACTTC
CASNRDSGETQYF
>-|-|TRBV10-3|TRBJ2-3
TGTGCCATCAGTGATTCCCTGGGTTCTAGCGCGGCGCAGTATTTT
CAISDSLGSSAAQYF
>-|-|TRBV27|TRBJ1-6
TGTGCCAGCAGAACAGGGAGGAATGTTGACTCACCCCTCCACTTT
CASRTGRNVDSPLHF
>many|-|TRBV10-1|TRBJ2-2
TGCGCCAGCAGTGACGGGGACACCGGGGAGCTGTTTTTT
CASSDGDTGELFF
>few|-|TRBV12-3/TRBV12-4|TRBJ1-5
TGTGCCAGTTCTATTAGGGACAATCAGCCCCAGCATTTT
CASSIRDNQPQHF
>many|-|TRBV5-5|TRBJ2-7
TGTGCCAGCGGGCACAACTACGAGCAGTACTTC
CASGHNYEQYF